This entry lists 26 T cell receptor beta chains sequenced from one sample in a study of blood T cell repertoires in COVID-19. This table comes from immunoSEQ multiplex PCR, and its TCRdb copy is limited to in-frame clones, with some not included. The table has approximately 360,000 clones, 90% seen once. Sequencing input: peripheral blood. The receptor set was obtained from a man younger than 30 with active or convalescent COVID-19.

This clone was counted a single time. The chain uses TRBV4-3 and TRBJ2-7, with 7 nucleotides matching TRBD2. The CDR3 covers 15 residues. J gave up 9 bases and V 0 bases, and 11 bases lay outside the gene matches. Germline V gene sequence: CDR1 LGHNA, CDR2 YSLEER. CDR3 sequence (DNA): TGCGCCAGCAGCCAAGATCGGGGGGTCCCAAAGGTGCAGTACTTC. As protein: CASSQDRGVPKVQYF.

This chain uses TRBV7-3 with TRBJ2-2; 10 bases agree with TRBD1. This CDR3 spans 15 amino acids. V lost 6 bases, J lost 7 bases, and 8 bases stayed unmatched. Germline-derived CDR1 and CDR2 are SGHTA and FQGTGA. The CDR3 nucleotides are TGTGCCAGCAGTTCCGGGACAGGGGAGTTCGGGGAGCTGTTTTTT. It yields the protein CASSSGTGEFGELFF.

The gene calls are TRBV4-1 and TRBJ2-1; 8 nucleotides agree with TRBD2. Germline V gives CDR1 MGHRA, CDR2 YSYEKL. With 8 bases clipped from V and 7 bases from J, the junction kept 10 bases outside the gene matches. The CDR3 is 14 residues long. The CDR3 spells CASGSIAGPNEQFF. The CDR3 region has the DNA TGCGCCAGCGGGTCAATAGCGGGGCCAAATGAGCAGTTCTTC.

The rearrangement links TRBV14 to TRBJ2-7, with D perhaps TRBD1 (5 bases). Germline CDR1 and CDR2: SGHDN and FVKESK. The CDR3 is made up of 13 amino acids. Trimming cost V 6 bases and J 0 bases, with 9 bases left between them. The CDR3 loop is CASRRQSSYEQYF. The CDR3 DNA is TGTGCCAGCAGGAGACAGAGCTCCTACGAGCAGTACTTC.

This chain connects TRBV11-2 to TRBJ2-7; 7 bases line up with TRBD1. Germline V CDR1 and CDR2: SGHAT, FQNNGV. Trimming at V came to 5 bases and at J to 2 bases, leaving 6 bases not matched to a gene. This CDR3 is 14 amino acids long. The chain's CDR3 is CASSGWDSPYEQYF. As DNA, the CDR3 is TGTGCCAGCAGCGGATGGGACAGTCCCTACGAGCAGTACTTC.

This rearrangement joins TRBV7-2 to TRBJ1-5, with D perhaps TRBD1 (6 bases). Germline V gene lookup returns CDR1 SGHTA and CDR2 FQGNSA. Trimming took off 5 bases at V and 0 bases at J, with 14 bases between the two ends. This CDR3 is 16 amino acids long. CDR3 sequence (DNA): TGTGCCAGCAGCGAAGGGGGGGCCCTTAGCAATCAGCCCCAGCATTTT. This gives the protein CASSEGGALSNQPQHF.

CDR3 region: CASSLALGVVTEAFF. The CDR3 nucleotides read TGTGCCAGCAGCTTAGCATTAGGGGTGGTCACTGAAGCTTTCTTT. This rearrangement joins TRBV7-2 to TRBJ1-1, with D possibly matching TRBD1 (5 bases). The CDR3 has 15 residues. The V gene's germline CDR1 is SGHTA and CDR2 FQGNSA. Trimming stripped 0 bases from V and 4 bases from J, with 12 bases between.

The CDR3 DNA reads as TGCGCCAGCAGCCAAGATGGTCGGGGTTCCTACAATGAGCAGTTCTTC. Its translation: CASSQDGRGSYNEQFF. V is TRBV4-3 and J is TRBJ2-1; D possibly corresponds to TRBD2 (5 bases). This CDR3 region has 16 residues. The germline V gene encodes CDR1 LGHNA and CDR2 YSLEER. The ends were cut back, 0 bases at V and 1 base at J, with 10 bases in the middle.

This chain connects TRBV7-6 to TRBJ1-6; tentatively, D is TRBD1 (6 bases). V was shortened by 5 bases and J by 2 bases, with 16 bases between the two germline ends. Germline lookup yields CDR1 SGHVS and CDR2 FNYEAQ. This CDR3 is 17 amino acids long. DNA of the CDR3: TGTGCCAGCAGCCCAGAGTCAGGGGTCGCCTATAATTCACCCCTCCACTTT. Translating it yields CASSPESGVAYNSPLHF.

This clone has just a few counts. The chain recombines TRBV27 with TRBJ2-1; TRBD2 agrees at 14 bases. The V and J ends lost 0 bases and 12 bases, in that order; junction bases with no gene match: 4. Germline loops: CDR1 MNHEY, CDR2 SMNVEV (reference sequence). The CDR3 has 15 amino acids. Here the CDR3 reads CASSLSTSGGAGQFF. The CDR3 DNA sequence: TGTGCCAGCAGTTTATCGACTAGCGGGGGGGCCGGGCAGTTCTTC.

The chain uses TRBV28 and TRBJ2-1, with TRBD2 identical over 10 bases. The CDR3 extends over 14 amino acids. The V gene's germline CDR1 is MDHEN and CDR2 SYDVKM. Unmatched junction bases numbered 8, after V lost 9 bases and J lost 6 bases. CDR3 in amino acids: CASRPSGGGNEQFF. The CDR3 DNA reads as TGTGCCAGTAGACCTAGCGGGGGAGGCAATGAGCAGTTCTTC. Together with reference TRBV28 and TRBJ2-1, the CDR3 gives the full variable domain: DVKVTQSSRYLVKRTGEKVFLECVQDMDHENMFWYRQDPGLGLRLIYFSYDVKMKEKGDIPEGYSVSREKKERFSLILESASTNQTSMYLCASRPSGGGNEQFFGPGTRLTVL.

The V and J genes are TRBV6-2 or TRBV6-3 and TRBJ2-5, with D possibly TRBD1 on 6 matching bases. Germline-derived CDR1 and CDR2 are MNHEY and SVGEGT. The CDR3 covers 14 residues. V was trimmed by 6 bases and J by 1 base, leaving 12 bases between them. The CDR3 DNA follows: TGTGCCAGCAGCCCATTGACAGGCCAAGAGACCCAGTACTTC. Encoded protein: CASSPLTGQETQYF.

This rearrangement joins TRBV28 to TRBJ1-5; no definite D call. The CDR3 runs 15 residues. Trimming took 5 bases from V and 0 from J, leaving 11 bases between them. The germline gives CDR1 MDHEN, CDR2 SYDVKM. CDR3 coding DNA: TGTGCCAGCAGTATCCGATTCGGTAGCAATCAGCCCCAGCATTTT. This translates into CASSIRFGSNQPQHF.

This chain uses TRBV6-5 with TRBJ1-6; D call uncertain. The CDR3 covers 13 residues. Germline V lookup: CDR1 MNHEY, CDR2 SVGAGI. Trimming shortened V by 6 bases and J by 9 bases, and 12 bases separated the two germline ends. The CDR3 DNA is TGTGCCAGCAGAATACGGTTTGGTTCACCCCTCCACTTT. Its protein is CASRIRFGSPLHF.

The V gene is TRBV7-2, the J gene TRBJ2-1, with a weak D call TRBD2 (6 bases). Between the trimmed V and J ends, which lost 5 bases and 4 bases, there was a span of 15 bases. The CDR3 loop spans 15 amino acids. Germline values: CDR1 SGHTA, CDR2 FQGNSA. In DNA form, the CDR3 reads TGTGCCAGCAGCGGGGGGTCTAGCCAGTACAATGAGCAGTTCTTC. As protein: CASSGGSSQYNEQFF.

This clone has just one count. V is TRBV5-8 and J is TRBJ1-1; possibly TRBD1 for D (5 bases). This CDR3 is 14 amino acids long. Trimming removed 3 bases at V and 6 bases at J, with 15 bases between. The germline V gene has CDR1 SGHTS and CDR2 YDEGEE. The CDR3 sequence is CASSSGPWGPEAFF. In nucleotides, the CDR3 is TGTGCCAGCAGCTCGGGTCCTTGGGGCCCTGAAGCTTTCTTT.

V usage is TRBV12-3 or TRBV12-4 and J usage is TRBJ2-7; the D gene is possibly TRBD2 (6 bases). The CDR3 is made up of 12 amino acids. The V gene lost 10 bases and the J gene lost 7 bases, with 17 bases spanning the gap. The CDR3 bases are TGTGCCACTTCCATTGGGGGGAGGGAGCAGTACTTC. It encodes CATSIGGREQYF.

This CDR3 reads CATSDPRKGQPQHF. DNA of the CDR3: TGTGCCACCAGTGATCCAAGGAAGGGGCAGCCCCAGCATTTT. The chain uses TRBV24-1 and TRBJ1-5; D perhaps matches TRBD1 (5 bases). The V gene's germline CDR1 is KGHDR and CDR2 SFDVKD. The ends were cut back, 3 bases at V and 7 bases at J, with 12 bases in the middle. The CDR3 is 14 residues long.

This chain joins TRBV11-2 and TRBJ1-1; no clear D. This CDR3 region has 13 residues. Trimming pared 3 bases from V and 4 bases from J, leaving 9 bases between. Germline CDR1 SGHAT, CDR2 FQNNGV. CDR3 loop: CASSFYSGTEAFF. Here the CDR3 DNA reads TGTGCCAGCAGCTTTTATTCGGGCACTGAAGCTTTCTTT.

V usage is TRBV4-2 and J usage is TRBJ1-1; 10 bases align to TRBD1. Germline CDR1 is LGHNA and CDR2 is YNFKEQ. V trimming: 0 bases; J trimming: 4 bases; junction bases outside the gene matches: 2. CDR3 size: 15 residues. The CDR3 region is CASSQEWTGGTEAFF. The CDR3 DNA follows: TGTGCCAGCAGCCAAGAATGGACAGGGGGCACTGAAGCTTTCTTT.

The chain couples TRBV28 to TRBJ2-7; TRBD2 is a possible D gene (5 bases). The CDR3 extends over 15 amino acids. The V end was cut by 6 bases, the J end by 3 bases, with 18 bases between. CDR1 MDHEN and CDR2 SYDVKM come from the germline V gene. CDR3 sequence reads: CASSSRGIFNYEQYF. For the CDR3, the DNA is TGTGCCAGCAGCTCACGGGGAATTTTCAACTACGAGCAGTACTTC.

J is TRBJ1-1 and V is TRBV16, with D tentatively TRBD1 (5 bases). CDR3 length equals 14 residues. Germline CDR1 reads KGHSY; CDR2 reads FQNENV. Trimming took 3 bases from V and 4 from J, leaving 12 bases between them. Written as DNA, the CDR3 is TGTGCCAGCAGCCAGGGCAGGGAGGGCACTGAAGCTTTCTTT. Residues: CASSQGREGTEAFF.

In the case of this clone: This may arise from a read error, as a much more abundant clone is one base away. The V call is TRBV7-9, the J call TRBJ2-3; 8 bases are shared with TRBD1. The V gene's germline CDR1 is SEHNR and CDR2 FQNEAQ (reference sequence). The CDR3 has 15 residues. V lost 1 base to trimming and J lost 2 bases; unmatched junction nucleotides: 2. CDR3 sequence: CASSLGQGATDTQYF. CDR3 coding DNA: TGTGCCAGCAGCTTAGGGCAGGGGGCCACAGATACGCAGTATTTT.

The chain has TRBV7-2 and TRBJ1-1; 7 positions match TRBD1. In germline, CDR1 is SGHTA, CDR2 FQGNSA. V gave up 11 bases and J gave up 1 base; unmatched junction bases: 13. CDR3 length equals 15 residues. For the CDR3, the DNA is TGTGCCGGCAAGGGGACAGATTTTTCGAACACTGAAGCTTTCTTT. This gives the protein CAGKGTDFSNTEAFF. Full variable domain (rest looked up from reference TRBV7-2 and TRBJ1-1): GAGVSQSPSNKVTEKGKDVELRCDPISGHTALYWYRQSLGQGLEFLIYFQGNSAPDKSGLPSDRFSAERTGGSVSTLTIQRTQQEDSAVYLCAGKGTDFSNTEAFFGQGTRLTVV.

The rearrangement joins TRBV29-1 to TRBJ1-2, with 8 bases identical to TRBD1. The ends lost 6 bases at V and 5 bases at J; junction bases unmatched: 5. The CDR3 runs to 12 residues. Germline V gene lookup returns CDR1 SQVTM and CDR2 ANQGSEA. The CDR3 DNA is TGCAGCGTCTCCGGGACAGGATATGGCTACACCTTC. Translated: CSVSGTGYGYTF.

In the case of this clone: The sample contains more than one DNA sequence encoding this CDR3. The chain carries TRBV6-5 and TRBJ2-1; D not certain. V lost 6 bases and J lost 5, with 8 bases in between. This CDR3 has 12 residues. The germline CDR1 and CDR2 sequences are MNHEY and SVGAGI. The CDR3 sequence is CASSLTDNEQFF. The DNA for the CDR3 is TGTGCCAGCAGCCTAACCGACAATGAGCAGTTCTTC.